This record covers a single T cell receptor (beta chain). Its antigen is unidentified. The source of the sample is a study of CD8 T cells in ankylosing spondylitis. Study findings and constraints: For ankylosing spondylitis blood, a TCR beta motif of under ten highly homologous variants appeared characteristic.

The germline V and J ends were trimmed by 6 bases and 0 bases, with 18 bases remaining between them. The CDR3 is 15 amino acids. The germline CDR1 and CDR2 sequences are DFQATT and SNEGSKA (reference sequence). TCRdb reanalysed the 5' RACE reads using MiXCR and keeps one entry per CDR3 protein. Altogether some 800,000 distinct CDR3 sequences are present, approximately 10% being singletons, with the ten largest covering approximately 0.51%. The sequenced sample was blood, either unsorted or a sorted T cell fraction (not recorded which). The sequence was collected from a male donor with ankylosing spondylitis. V gene TRBV20-1 combines with J gene TRBJ2-7, with D possibly matching TRBD1 (6 bases). This CDR3 is CSASAPTGYSYEQYF. The CDR3 DNA is TGCAGTGCATCTGCCCCGACAGGATACTCCTACGAGCAGTACTTC.